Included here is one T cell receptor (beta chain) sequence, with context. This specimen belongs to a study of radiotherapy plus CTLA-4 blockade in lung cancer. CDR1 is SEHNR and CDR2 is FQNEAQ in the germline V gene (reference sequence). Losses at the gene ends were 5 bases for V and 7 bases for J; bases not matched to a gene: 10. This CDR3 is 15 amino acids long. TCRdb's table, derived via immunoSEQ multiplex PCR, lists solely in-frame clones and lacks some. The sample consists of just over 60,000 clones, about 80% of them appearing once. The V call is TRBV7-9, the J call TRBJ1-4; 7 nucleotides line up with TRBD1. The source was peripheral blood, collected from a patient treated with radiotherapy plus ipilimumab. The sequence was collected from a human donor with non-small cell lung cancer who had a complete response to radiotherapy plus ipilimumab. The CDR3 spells CASSLRQGMIEKLFF. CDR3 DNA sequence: TGTGCCAGCAGCCTAAGACAGGGAATGATTGAAAAACTGTTTTTT.